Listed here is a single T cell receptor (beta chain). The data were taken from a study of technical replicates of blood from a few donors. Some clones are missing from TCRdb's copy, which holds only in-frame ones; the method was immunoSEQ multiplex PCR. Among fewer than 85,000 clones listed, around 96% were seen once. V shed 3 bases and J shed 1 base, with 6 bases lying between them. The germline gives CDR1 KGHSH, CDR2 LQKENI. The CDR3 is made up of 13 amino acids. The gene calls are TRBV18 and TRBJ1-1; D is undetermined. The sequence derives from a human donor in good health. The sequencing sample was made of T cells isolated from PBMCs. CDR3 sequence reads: CASSPNSNTEAFF. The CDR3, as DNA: TGTGCCAGCTCACCCAATTCGAACACTGAAGCTTTCTTT.